Listed below are T cell receptor beta chains from one sample, sequenced in a study of PD-L1 blockade in urothelial cancer. Profiled with immunoSEQ multiplex PCR; TCRdb holds only in-frame clones, not every one. The profile shows about 90,000 clones, roughly nine tenths of them singletons. The sample consisted of PBMCs, taken around atezolizumab (anti-PD-L1) treatment. The receptors originated from a man aged 55 to 70 with urothelial cancer. Both conserved end residues are part of each CDR3. For some rows the clone size is stated as once, few or many, or as a class when expanded; others skip it.

CASSGLYGYTF | TRBV25-1 | . | TRBJ1-2
CASSPPSGSAGELFF | TRBV18 | . | TRBJ2-2
CAISAGGQETQYF | TRBV15 | . | TRBJ2-5
CASSLEGQSYNEQFF | TRBV5-1 | . | TRBJ2-1
CASSTGYNEQFF | TRBV6-6 | . | TRBJ2-1
CASRQGFVYYGYTF | TRBV28 | . | TRBJ1-2
CASSQNPGLAHYNEQFF | TRBV7-2 | . | TRBJ2-1
CARSYARGGHEQYF | TRBV5-3 | . | TRBJ2-7
CASTLGGTLDNEQFF | TRBV7-2 | . | TRBJ2-1
CASSLGLTARTDTQYF | TRBV7-2 | . | TRBJ2-3
CAWSVQGGVYGYTF | TRBV30 | . | TRBJ1-2
CASSIGTAGEKLFF | TRBV19 | . | TRBJ1-4
CASSGWWGQNSYEQYF | TRBV6-1 | . | TRBJ2-7
CASSRPGQGAYEQYF | TRBV23-1 | . | TRBJ2-7
CASSSNRVTGELFF | TRBV9 | once | TRBJ2-2
CATSRERGYNQPQHF | TRBV15 | . | TRBJ1-5
CAIKAGVEETQYF | TRBV10-3 | . | TRBJ2-5
CASSLQGQSNEKLFF | TRBV5-4 | . | TRBJ1-4
CASSLGSPYNEQFF | TRBV7-2 | . | TRBJ2-1
CASSLGLAGANTGELFF | TRBV27 | . | TRBJ2-2
CASSQQGGVRTGELFF | TRBV4-1 | . | TRBJ2-2
CSANQGTEAFF | TRBV20-1 | . | TRBJ1-1
CASSIEGQGATGELFF | TRBV19 | . | TRBJ2-2
CASSSRQANYGYTF | TRBV18 | . | TRBJ1-2
CASSLGGDSNYGYTF | TRBV5-5 | once | TRBJ1-2
CASSLTQGTYEQYF | TRBV7-6 | . | TRBJ2-7
CASSLDPAAAGAYGYTF | TRBV7-3 | . | TRBJ1-2
CASRAPDYGYTF | TRBV6-1 | . | TRBJ1-2
CASSQEPGGGYEQYF | TRBV4-1 | . | TRBJ2-7
CASSLTRGPYEQYF | TRBV7-9 | once | TRBJ2-7
CASSLGPGHRGMVDEQYF | TRBV11-3 | . | TRBJ2-7
CASSLLQYTEAFF | TRBV7-2 | . | TRBJ1-1
CASSENGIAGGEAYEQYF | TRBV6-4 | . | TRBJ2-7
CASSSSAETQYF | TRBV4-2 | . | TRBJ2-5
CASSLLASGTTDTQYF | TRBV5-1 | . | TRBJ2-3
CASSLSILYPEQFF | TRBV7-8 | . | TRBJ2-1
CASKGAGGTDTQYF | TRBV5-1 | . | TRBJ2-3
CSARYGETQYF | TRBV20-1 | . | TRBJ2-5
CASSGSGLLGSGNTIYF | TRBV6-1 | . | TRBJ1-3
CASSLRDPNTDTQYF | TRBV27 | . | TRBJ2-3
CASRPGTGYQPQHF | TRBV6-5 | . | TRBJ1-5
CASSYTARRDTQYF | TRBV6-5 | . | TRBJ2-3
CASSITRVQPQHF | TRBV19 | . | TRBJ1-5
CASSPGTGKGEQYF | TRBV11-1 | . | TRBJ2-7
CASSALQGAPNGYTF | TRBV9 | few | TRBJ1-2
CASSESAGGTDTQYF | TRBV2 | . | TRBJ2-3
CASSYGQGALSETQYF | TRBV18 | . | TRBJ2-5
CASSLVGESYNEQFF | TRBV5-1 | once | TRBJ2-1
CASSLGGQLSYNEQFF | TRBV5-1 | . | TRBJ2-1
CASAKEGTDTQYF | TRBV2 | once | TRBJ2-3
CASSYGSGGKSEAFF | TRBV6-5 | once | TRBJ1-1
CASSLWGQGTADTQYF | TRBV7-2 | . | TRBJ2-3
CASSPGQGLYF | TRBV19 | . | TRBJ2-3
CASSVEQGILETQYF | TRBV9 | . | TRBJ2-3